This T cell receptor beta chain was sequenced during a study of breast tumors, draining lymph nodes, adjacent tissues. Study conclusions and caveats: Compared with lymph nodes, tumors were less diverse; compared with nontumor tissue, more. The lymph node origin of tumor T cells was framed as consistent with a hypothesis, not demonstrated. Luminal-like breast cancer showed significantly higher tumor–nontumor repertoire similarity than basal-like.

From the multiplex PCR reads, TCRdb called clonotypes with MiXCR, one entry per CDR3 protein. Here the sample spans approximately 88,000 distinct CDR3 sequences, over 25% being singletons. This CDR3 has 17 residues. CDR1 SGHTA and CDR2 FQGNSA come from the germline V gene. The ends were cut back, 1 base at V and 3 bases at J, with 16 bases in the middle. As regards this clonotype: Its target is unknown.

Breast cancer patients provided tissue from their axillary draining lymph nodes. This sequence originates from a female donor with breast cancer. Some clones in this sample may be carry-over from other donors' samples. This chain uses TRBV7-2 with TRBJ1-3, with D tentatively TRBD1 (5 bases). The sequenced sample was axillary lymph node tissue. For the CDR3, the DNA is TGTGCCAGCAGCTTAGTAGGCATGGGGGTTAATGGAAACACCATATATTTT. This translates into CASSLVGMGVNGNTIYF.